This T cell receptor (beta chain) was documented in a study of early T cells in non-severe SARS-CoV-2 infection. Regarding the study as a whole: Matching against VDJdb likely underestimated virus-specific expansions, favoring anti-spike CD8.

MiXCR was run by TCRdb on the 5' RACE reads, yielding one entry per CDR3 protein. The profile shows about 60,000 distinct CDR3 sequences, around 12% of them singletons. V was clipped by 4 bases and J by 2 bases, with 14 bases between them. The CDR3 length is 14 residues. The germline gives CDR1 DFQATT, CDR2 SNEGSKA (reference sequence). About this clonotype: As yet, its antigen is unknown.

V and J are TRBV20-1 and TRBJ1-1; D is ambiguous. The clonotype comes from an adult who was a healthcare worker with PCR-confirmed SARS-CoV-2 infection or an uninfected control (not recorded which). Sequenced sample: whole blood. In nucleotides, the CDR3 is TGCAGTGCTAACGCCCACCCTGAAAACACTGAAGCTTTCTTT. Translation gives CSANAHPENTEAFF.